This T cell receptor (beta chain) derives from a study of cytomegalovirus exposure and HLA in healthy donors. Study-wide context: An earlier analysis identified fewer than 130 million unique TCR beta sequences in some 170 million T cells.

There were likely unrecorded immune exposures, though donors were nominally healthy when sampled. The V gene lost 4 bases and the J gene lost 5 bases, with 22 bases spanning the gap. Per the germline V gene, CDR1 is SGDLS and CDR2 is YYNGEE. The CDR3 consists of 17 residues. 13 Jbeta primers and 60 Vbeta primers were used for the PCR. Assay used: immunoSEQ multiplex PCR; TCRdb lists only in-frame clones, some missing. The repertoire holds 200,000 or so clones, with 75% to 90% as singletons. The source is a woman between 45 and 60 years old in good health and CMV-seropositive. This chain uses TRBV9 with TRBJ2-1, with D possibly TRBD2 on 6 matching bases. Sequenced sample: PBMCs. This chain's CDR3 is CASSPRVGRRGNNEQFF. The CDR3 bases are TGTGCCAGCAGCCCGAGGGTGGGGCGGAGGGGCAACAATGAGCAGTTCTTC.